The 23 T cell receptor beta chains in this list originate from one sample, sequenced in a study of cytomegalovirus exposure and HLA in healthy donors. PCR involved 60 Vbeta and 13 Jbeta primers. Data came from immunoSEQ multiplex PCR; TCRdb stores just in-frame clones and leaves some out. The sample holds roughly 230,000 clones, around nine tenths seen once. Sequences were obtained from PBMCs. The receptors stem from a girl aged 2 to 9 in good health and CMV-seronegative.

This chain's CDR3 is CASSSQQGAQGYGYTF. The CDR3 nucleotides read TGTGCCAGCAGCTCCCAACAGGGGGCGCAAGGCTATGGCTACACCTTC. The chain recombines TRBV7-9 with TRBJ1-2; 9 bases agree with TRBD1. Germline trimming cut 4 bases from V and 4 bases from J; bases unmatched to any gene: 10. This CDR3 has 16 amino acids. The germline CDR1 and CDR2 sequences are SEHNR and FQNEAQ (reference sequence). The complete variable domain, with remaining parts taken from reference TRBV7-9 and TRBJ1-2, reads DTGVSQNPRHKITKRGQNVTFRCDPISEHNRLYWYRQTLGQGPEFLTYFQNEAQLEKSRLLSDRFSAERPKGSFSTLEIQRTEQGDSAMYLCASSSQQGAQGYGYTFGSGTRLTVV.

The chain is built from TRBV29-1 and TRBJ2-1; 9 bases fit TRBD2. The germline CDR1 and CDR2 sequences are SQVTM and ANQGSEA. The CDR3 spans 15 residues. Losses at the gene ends were 4 bases for V and 8 bases for J; bases not matched to a gene: 12. The DNA for the CDR3 is TGCAGCGTTGTAGTTAGGGCGGGAGGGCCAGATGAGCAGTTCTTC. Translated: CSVVVRAGGPDEQFF.

V usage is TRBV19 and J usage is TRBJ2-7; tentative D call: TRBD1 (6 bases). The CDR3 consists of 12 residues. Germline V CDR1 and CDR2: LNHDA, SQIVND (reference sequence). V lost 4 bases, J lost 5 bases, and 9 bases lay in between. Here the CDR3 reads CASSTYRDEQYF. The CDR3 DNA sequence: TGTGCCAGTAGTACCTACAGGGACGAGCAGTACTTC. Drawing the rest from reference TRBV19 and TRBJ2-7, the complete variable domain is DGGITQSPKYLFRKEGQNVTLSCEQNLNHDAMYWYRQDPGQGLRLIYYSQIVNDFQKGDIAEGYSVSREKKESFPLTVTSAQKNPTAFYLCASSTYRDEQYFGPGTRLTVT.

This rearrangement joins TRBV9 to TRBJ2-3, with D possibly TRBD2 on 7 matching bases. CDR3 length equals 19 residues. V was pared by 0 bases and J by 0 bases, with 20 bases between. The germline V gene encodes CDR1 SGDLS and CDR2 YYNGEE. This CDR3 reads CASSVEPGGLRLSTDTQYF. In DNA form, the CDR3 reads TGTGCCAGCAGCGTAGAGCCCGGGGGGCTCCGCCTCAGCACAGATACGCAGTATTTT. Using reference TRBV9 and TRBJ2-3 for the parts outside the CDR3, the full variable domain is DSGVTQTPKHLITATGQRVTLRCSPRSGDLSVYWYQQSLDQGLQFLIQYYNGEERAKGNILERFSAQQFPDLHSELNLSSLELGDSALYFCASSVEPGGLRLSTDTQYFGPGTRLTVL.

The V call is TRBV15, the J call TRBJ1-2; 7 bases align to TRBD1. Germline CDR1 reads LNHNV; CDR2 reads YYDKDF (reference sequence). J was trimmed by 2 bases and V by 0 bases; bases with no gene match: 0. CDR3 length: 14 amino acids. CDR3: CATSRDRGNYGYTF. The DNA for the CDR3 is TGTGCCACCAGCAGAGACAGGGGGAACTATGGCTACACCTTC.

This clone occurred once. The J gene is TRBJ1-1, the V gene TRBV5-1; 8 nucleotides match TRBD1. The germline gives CDR1 SGHRS, CDR2 YFSETQ. Trimming took 4 bases from V and 4 from J; bases not matched to a gene: 6. The CDR3 is 14 residues long. CDR3 nucleotide sequence: TGCGCCAGCAGCAGGACAGGGTCGGTCACTGAAGCTTTCTTT. Protein: CASSRTGSVTEAFF.

This clone was detected only once. V is TRBV19 and J is TRBJ2-1, with 13 bases identical to TRBD2. V lost 5 bases to trimming and J lost 2 bases; unmatched junction nucleotides: 3. Germline V gives CDR1 LNHDA, CDR2 SQIVND (reference sequence). There are 16 residues in the CDR3. The CDR3 region has the DNA TGTGCCAGTAGTTTCGGACTAGCGGGAGCCTACAATGAGCAGTTCTTC. Protein product: CASSFGLAGAYNEQFF.

The chain has TRBV19 and TRBJ2-7; D is perhaps TRBD2 (6 bases). Germline CDR1 LNHDA, CDR2 SQIVND (reference sequence). V lost 6 bases and J lost 1, with 13 bases in between. CDR3 length: 14 residues. CDR3 DNA: TGTGCCAGTAGGCTGGAGGCGGGATCCTACGAGCAGTACTTC. Protein product: CASRLEAGSYEQYF.

The CDR3 reads CASSLSTGWAYNEQFF. DNA for the CDR3: TGTGCCAGCAGTTTATCGACAGGATGGGCCTACAATGAGCAGTTCTTC. The V call is TRBV27, the J call TRBJ2-1; a weak D match, TRBD1 (6 bases). V gave up 0 bases and J gave up 2 bases, with 11 bases separating them. The CDR3 has 16 amino acids. Germline V lookup: CDR1 MNHEY, CDR2 SMNVEV (reference sequence).

The chain is built from TRBV5-1 and TRBJ2-5; no clear D. The ends were cut back, 0 bases at V and 5 bases at J, with 11 bases in the middle. CDR3 length: 14 amino acids. Looked up from germline, CDR1 is SGHRS and CDR2 is YFSETQ. This CDR3 reads CASSLAGVRETQYF. Here the CDR3 DNA reads TGCGCCAGCAGCTTGGCCGGAGTACGGGAGACCCAGTACTTC.

V is TRBV2 and J is TRBJ1-5; D is ambiguous. Germline CDR1 is SNHLY and CDR2 is FYNNEI. CDR3 length: 15 amino acids. Trimming shortened V by 1 base and J by 5 bases, and 12 bases separated the two germline ends. CDR3 in DNA: TGTGCCAGCAGTGAAGAACACAGTACCTATCAGCCCCAGCATTTT. Amino acids: CASSEEHSTYQPQHF.

The chain couples TRBV7-2 to TRBJ1-6; 11 bases line up with TRBD1. This CDR3 region has 15 residues. V trimming: 6 bases; J trimming: 6 bases; junction bases outside the gene matches: 4. Germline CDR1 is SGHTA and CDR2 is FQGNSA. The CDR3 loop reads CASSPGTGGNSPLHF. The CDR3 DNA reads TGTGCCAGCAGTCCCGGGACAGGGGGTAATTCACCCCTCCACTTT.

The chain links TRBV7-9 to TRBJ1-4; TRBD1 aligns across 9 bases. The CDR3 spans 16 residues. Trimming at V came to 5 bases and at J to 4 bases, leaving 8 bases not matched to a gene. Germline V lookup: CDR1 SEHNR, CDR2 FQNEAQ (reference sequence). For the CDR3, the DNA is TGTGCCAGCAGCCGTCTTATGGACAGGGGTAATGAAAAACTGTTTTTT. Its protein product is CASSRLMDRGNEKLFF. Using reference TRBV7-9 and TRBJ1-4 for the parts outside the CDR3, the full variable domain is DTGVSQNPRHKITKRGQNVTFRCDPISEHNRLYWYRQTLGQGPEFLTYFQNEAQLEKSRLLSDRFSAERPKGSFSTLEIQRTEQGDSAMYLCASSRLMDRGNEKLFFGSGTQLSVL.

The V gene is TRBV15, the J gene TRBJ2-7, with D unclear. Germline V gene data show CDR1 as LNHNV and CDR2 as YYDKDF (reference sequence). V was trimmed by 5 bases and J by 5 bases, leaving 13 bases between them. The CDR3 sequence is 13 residues long. The CDR3, as DNA: TGTGCCACCAGCTTCCGCCGGGTTAACGAGCAGTACTTC. This encodes CATSFRRVNEQYF.

Notes on this clone: It is unclear where the CDR3 begins or ends on the DNA, so no DNA is shown, and the CDR3 is as TCRdb lists it. This sequence joins TRBV21-1 and TRBJ2-3; no DNA check was done on the table's D call, TRBD2. TRBV21-1 is noted as a pseudogene. The CDR3 contains 15 residues when both ends are counted. This CDR3 reads CARTTSFAAGTTQYF.

The genes are TRBV10-3 and TRBJ1-5, with no clear D. CDR1 and CDR2 from the germline V gene are ENHRY and SYGVKD. This CDR3 contains 16 residues. V lost 0 bases and J lost 2, with 11 bases in between. CDR3 amino acids: CAISESATAGNQPQHF. The DNA of the CDR3 is TGTGCCATCAGTGAGTCTGCTACAGCAGGCAATCAGCCCCAGCATTTT.

This chain links TRBV6-4 with TRBJ2-1; D unresolved. Germline CDR1 reads MRHNA; CDR2 reads SNTAGT. Trimming stripped 5 bases from V and 0 bases from J, with 11 bases between. The CDR3 totals 15 residues. This CDR3 reads CASSSERGSYNEQFF. The DNA for the CDR3 is TGTGCCAGCAGTTCCGAGCGAGGCTCCTACAATGAGCAGTTCTTC.

A single count supports this clone. V is TRBV25-1 and J is TRBJ2-7, with 8 bases identical to TRBD2. The V and J ends lost 2 bases and 4 bases, in that order; junction bases with no gene match: 10. The germline CDR1 and CDR2 sequences are MGHDK and SYGVNS. The CDR3 contains 16 residues. As DNA, the CDR3 is TGTGCCAGCAGTGAAAGTCTTCAGCGGGGGCGGTACGAGCAGTACTTC. Translated, it gives CASSESLQRGRYEQYF.

Remarks on this clone: Relative to the germline gene, one junction end is altered; a read error may explain this. The chain carries TRBV7-7 and TRBJ2-1, with 9 positions matching TRBD2. This CDR3 contains 13 residues. The germline gives CDR1 SSHAT, CDR2 FNYEAQ (reference sequence). CDR3 DNA sequence: TGTGCTAGCAGCTTAGCAGCGGGGGGAGAGCAGTTCTTC. Protein product: CASSLAAGGEQFF.

In regard to this clone: Other DNA sequences from this sample encode an identical CDR3 as well. The V call is TRBV5-4, the J call TRBJ2-3, with a tentative D call TRBD2 (6 bases). Trimming cost V 4 bases and J 1 base, with 13 bases left between them. Germline V lookup: CDR1 SGHNT, CDR2 YYREEE (reference sequence). CDR3 length: 15 amino acids. The CDR3 is CASSLGGGGTDTQYF. The CDR3 bases are TGTGCCAGCAGCCTGGGCGGCGGGGGCACAGATACGCAGTATTTT.

The CDR3 sequence: CASSESTGPMNTEAFF. The CDR3 DNA follows: TGCGCCAGCAGTGAGTCTACAGGTCCCATGAACACTGAAGCTTTCTTT. J is TRBJ1-1 and V is TRBV10-1; tentatively, D is TRBD1 (5 bases). This CDR3 region has 16 residues. Germline V gene data show CDR1 as WNHNN and CDR2 as SYGVQD (reference sequence). The germline V and J ends were trimmed by 0 bases and 0 bases, with 11 bases remaining between them.

DNA for the CDR3: TGCAGCGTTGCCCTAGGGACAGGGATAAGCTCCTACAATGAGCAGTTCTTC. It encodes CSVALGTGISSYNEQFF. The chain carries TRBV29-1 and TRBJ2-1; 9 bases align to TRBD1. The junction had 10 bases not matched to a gene; V was cut back by 4 bases and J by 0 bases. CDR3 length: 17 amino acids. Germline V gives CDR1 SQVTM, CDR2 ANQGSEA.

The chain joins TRBV18 to TRBJ2-5; no definite D call. Per the germline V gene, CDR1 is KGHSH and CDR2 is LQKENI. The CDR3 consists of 14 residues. The V and J ends lost 2 bases and 4 bases respectively, with 11 bases between them. CDR3 DNA sequence: TGTGCCAGCTCACCAGAGCTTGAGCTAGAGACCCAGTACTTC. Protein: CASSPELELETQYF.